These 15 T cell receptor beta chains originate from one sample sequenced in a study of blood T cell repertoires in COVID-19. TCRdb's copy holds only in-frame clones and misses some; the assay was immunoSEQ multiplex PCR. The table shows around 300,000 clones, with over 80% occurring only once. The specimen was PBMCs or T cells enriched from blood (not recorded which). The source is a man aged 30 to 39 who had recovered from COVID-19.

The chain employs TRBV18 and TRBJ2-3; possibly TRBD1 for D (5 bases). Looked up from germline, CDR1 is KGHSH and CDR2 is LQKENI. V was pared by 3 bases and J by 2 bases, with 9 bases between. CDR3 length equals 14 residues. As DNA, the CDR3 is TGTGCCAGCTCACCGAGGACACTCACAGATACGCAGTATTTT. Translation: CASSPRTLTDTQYF. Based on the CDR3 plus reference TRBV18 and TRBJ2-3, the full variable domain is NAGVMQNPRHLVRRRGQEARLRCSPMKGHSHVYWYRQLPEEGLKFMVYLQKENIIDESGMPKERFSAEFPKEGPSILRIQQVVRGDSAAYFCASSPRTLTDTQYFGPGTRLTVL.

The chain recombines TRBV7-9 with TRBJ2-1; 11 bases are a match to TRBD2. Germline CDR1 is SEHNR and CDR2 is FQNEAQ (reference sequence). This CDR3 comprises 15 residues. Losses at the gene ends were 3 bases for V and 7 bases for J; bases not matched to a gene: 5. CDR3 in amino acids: CASSFFSGGDNEQFF. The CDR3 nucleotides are TGTGCCAGCAGCTTCTTTAGCGGGGGGGATAATGAGCAGTTCTTC.

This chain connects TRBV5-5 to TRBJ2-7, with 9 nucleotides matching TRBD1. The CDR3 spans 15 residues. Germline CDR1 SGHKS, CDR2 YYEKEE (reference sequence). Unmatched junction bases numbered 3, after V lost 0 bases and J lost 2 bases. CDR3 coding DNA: TGTGCCAGCAGCTTGGTAGGACAGGGGACCTACGAGCAGTACTTC. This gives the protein CASSLVGQGTYEQYF.

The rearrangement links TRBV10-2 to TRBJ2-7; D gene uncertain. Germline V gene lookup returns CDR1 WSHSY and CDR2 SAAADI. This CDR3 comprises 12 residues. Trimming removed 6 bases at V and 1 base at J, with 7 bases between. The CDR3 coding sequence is TGCGCCAGCAGCCCGAGTTCCTACGAGCAGTACTTC. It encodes CASSPSSYEQYF.

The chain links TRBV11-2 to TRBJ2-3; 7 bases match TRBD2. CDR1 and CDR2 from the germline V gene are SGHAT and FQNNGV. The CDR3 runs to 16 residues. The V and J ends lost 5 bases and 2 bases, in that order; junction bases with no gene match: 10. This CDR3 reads CASSQRSGDPTDTQYF. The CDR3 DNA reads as TGTGCCAGCAGCCAGAGGAGCGGGGACCCCACAGATACGCAGTATTTT. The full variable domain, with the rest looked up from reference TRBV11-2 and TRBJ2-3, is EAGVAQSPRYKIIEKRQSVAFWCNPISGHATLYWYQQILGQGPKLLIQFQNNGVVDDSQLPKDRFSAERLKGVDSTLKIQPAKLEDSAVYLCASSQRSGDPTDTQYFGPGTRLTVL.

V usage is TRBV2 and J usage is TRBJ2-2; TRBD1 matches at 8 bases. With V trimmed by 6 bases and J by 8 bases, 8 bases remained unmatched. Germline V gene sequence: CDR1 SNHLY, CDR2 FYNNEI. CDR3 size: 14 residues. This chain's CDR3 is CASRIDRGSGELFF. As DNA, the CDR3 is TGTGCCAGCAGGATCGACAGGGGTTCGGGGGAGCTGTTTTTT.

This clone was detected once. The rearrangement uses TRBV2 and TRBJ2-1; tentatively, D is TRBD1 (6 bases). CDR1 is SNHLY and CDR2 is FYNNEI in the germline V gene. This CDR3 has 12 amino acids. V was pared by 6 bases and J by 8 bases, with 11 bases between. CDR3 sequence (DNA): TGTGCCAGCAGGGTCAGGGGCTATGAGCAGTTCTTC. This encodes CASRVRGYEQFF. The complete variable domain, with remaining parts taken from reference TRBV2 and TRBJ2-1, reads EPEVTQTPSHQVTQMGQEVILRCVPISNHLYFYWYRQILGQKVEFLVSFYNNEISEKSEIFDDQFSVERPDGSNFTLKIRSTKLEDSAMYFCASRVRGYEQFFGPGTRLTVL.

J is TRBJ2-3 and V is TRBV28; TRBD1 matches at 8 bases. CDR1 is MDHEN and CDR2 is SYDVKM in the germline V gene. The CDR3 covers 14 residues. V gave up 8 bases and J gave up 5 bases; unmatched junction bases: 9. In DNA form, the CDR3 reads TGTGCCAGCTCGAAGGACAGGGCAAAAGATACGCAGTATTTT. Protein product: CASSKDRAKDTQYF.

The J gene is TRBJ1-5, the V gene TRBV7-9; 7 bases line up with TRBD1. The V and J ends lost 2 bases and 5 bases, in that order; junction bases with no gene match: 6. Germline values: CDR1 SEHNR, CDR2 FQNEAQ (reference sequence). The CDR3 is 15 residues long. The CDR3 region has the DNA TGTGCCAGCAGCTTATCCCGGGACAGAGATCAGCCCCAGCATTTT. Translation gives CASSLSRDRDQPQHF.

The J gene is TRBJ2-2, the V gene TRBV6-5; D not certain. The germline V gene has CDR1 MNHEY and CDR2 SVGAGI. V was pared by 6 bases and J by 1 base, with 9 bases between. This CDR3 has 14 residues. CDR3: CASSPTLNTGELFF. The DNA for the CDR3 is TGTGCCAGCAGCCCGACACTGAACACCGGGGAGCTGTTTTTT.

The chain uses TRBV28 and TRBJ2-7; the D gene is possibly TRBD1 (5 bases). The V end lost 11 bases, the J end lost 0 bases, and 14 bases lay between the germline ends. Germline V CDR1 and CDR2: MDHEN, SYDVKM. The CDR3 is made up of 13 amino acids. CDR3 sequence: CAVRGAGSYEQYF. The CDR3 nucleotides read TGTGCCGTCCGTGGGGCAGGCTCCTACGAGCAGTACTTC.

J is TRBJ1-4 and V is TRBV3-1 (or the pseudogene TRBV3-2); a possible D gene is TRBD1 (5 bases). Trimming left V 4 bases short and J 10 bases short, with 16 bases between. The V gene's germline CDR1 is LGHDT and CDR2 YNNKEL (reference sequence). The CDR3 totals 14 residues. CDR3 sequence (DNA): TGTGCCAGCAGCCTATTCAGGGCTTCGGCAAAACTGTTTTTT. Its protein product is CASSLFRASAKLFF.

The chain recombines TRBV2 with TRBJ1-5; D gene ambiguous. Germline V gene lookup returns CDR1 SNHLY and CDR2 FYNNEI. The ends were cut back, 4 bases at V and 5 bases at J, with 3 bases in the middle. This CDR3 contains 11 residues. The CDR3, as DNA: TGTGCCAGCAGTGCCGATCAGCCCCAGCATTTT. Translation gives CASSADQPQHF.

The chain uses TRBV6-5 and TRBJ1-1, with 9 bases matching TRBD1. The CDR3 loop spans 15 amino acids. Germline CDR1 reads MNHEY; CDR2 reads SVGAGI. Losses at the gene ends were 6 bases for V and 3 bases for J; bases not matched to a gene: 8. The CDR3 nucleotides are TGTGCCAGCAGACAAGGGACAGGGATCTACACTGAAGCTTTCTTT. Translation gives CASRQGTGIYTEAFF.

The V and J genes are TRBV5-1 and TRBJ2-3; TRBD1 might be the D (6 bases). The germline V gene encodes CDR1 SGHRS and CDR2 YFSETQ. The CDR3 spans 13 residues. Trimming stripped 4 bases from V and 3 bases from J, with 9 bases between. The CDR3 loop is CASSLGQTDTQYF. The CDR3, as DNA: TGCGCCAGCAGCCTCGGACAGACAGATACGCAGTATTTT.